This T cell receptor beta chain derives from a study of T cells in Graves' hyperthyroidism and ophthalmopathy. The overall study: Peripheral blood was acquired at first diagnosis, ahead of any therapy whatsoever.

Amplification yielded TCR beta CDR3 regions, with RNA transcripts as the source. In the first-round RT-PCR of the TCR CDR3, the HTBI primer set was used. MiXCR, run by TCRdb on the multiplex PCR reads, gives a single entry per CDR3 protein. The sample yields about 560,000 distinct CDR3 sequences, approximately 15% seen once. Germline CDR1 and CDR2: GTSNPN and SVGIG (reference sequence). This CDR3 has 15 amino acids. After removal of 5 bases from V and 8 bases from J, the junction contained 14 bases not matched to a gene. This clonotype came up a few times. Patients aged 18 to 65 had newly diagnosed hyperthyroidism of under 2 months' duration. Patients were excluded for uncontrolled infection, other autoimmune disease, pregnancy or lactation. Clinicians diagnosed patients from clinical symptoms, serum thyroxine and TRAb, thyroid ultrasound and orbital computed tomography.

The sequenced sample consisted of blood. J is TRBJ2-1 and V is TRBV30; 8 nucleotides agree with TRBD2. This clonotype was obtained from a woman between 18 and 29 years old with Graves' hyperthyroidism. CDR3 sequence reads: CAWFDSGTGDDEQFF. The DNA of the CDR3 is TGTGCCTGGTTCGATAGCGGGACCGGCGATGATGAGCAGTTCTTC.